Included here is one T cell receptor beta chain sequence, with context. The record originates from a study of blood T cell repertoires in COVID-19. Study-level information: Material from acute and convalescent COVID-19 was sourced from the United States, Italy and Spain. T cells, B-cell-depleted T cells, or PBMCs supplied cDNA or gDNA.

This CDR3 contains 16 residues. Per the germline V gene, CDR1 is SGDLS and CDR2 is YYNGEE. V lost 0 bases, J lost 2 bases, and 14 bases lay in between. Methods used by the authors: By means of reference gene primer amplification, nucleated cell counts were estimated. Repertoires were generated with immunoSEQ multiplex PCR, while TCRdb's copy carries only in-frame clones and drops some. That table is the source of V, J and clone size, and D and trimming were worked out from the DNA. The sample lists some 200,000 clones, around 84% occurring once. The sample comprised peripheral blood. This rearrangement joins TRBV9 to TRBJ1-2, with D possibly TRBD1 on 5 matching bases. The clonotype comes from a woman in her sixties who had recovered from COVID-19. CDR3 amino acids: CASSVGGAGMNYGYTF. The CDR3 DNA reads TGTGCCAGCAGCGTAGGGGGCGCAGGGATGAACTATGGCTACACCTTC.